The entry below gives a single T cell receptor (beta chain) sequence along with its context. Trimming removed 2 bases at V and 0 bases at J, with 5 bases between. This CDR3 is 14 amino acids long. Germline values: CDR1 MGHDK, CDR2 SYGVNS. These data originate in a study of cytomegalovirus exposure and HLA in healthy donors. PCR primers comprised 60 Vbeta and 13 Jbeta primers. Assay: immunoSEQ multiplex PCR; the TCRdb copy retains only in-frame clones and omits some. The table includes under 45,000 clones, roughly two thirds detected once. Sequencing used PBMCs. The chain links TRBV25-1 to TRBJ2-1, with TRBD2 as a possible D gene (5 bases). The receptor was derived from a man aged 30 to 39 in good health and CMV-seronegative. This CDR3 reads CASSETSSYNEQFF. The CDR3 nucleotides read TGTGCCAGCAGTGAAACTAGCTCCTACAATGAGCAGTTCTTC.